This T cell receptor beta chain stems from a study of beta chain features in type 1 diabetes. Study context: Summed over all samples, the examined sorted cells came to roughly 110,000,000.

A word on this clone: Its antigen is not identified.

TCRB transcripts that were expressed got sequenced, as all of the isolated RNA had been reverse transcribed. The table came from immunoSEQ multiplex PCR; TCRdb's copy has only in-frame clones and leaves some out. The sample records a few hundred thousand clones, roughly an eighth being singletons. The study's findings and limits: Researchers cautioned that cDNA sequencing could over-represent cells with high TCR expression. All four CD4+ subsets from Type 1 diabetes patients carried moderately but significantly shorter TCRB CDR3s. Insertion counts at VDJ junctions were lower in type 1 diabetes patients, who also showed more deletions there.

Sort purity for all populations was recorded as exceeding 98%. The sequencing sample was made of naive CD4+ T cells from blood. The receptor was isolated from a young man with type 1 diabetes.

The CDR3 DNA is TGTGCCAGCAGCTCTCCCGGGTATTTCAGCACAGATACGCAGTATTTT. This encodes CASSSPGYFSTDTQYF. This chain links TRBV9 with TRBJ2-3; D gene ambiguous. The CDR3 extends over 16 amino acids. V lost 4 bases and J lost 0, with 15 bases in between. Germline-derived CDR1 and CDR2 are SGDLS and YYNGEE.